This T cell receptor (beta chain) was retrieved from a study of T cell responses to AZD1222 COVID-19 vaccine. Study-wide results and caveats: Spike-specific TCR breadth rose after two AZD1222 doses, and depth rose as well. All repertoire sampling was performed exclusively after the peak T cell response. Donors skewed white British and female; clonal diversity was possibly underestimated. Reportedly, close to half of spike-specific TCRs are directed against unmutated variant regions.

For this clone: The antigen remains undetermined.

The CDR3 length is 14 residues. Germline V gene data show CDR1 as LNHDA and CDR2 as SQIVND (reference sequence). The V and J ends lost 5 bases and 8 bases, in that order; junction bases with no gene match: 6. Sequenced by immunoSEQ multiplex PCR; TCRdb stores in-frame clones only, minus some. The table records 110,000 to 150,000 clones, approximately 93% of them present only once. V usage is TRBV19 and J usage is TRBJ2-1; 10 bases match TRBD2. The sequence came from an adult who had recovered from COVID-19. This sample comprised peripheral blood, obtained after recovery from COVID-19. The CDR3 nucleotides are TGTGCCAGTAGTCGCCTAGCGGGAGTGCATGAGCAGTTCTTC. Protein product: CASSRLAGVHEQFF.